This passage covers 28 T cell receptor beta chains from one sample sequenced in a study of patients and donors after allogeneic stem cell transplantation. TCRdb processed the RT-PCR reads anew with MiXCR; each CDR3 protein has one entry. This table has nearly 20,000 distinct CDR3 sequences, approximately 4.4% appearing once. Sequences were obtained from blood, either unsorted or a sorted T cell fraction (not recorded which). The receptors were gathered from a human donor who was either an allogeneic HSCT recipient or a stem cell or donor lymphocyte infusion donor (not recorded which). It is not recorded whose cells these are; they may come from a transplant donor.

This clonotype was seen only a few times. This sequence joins TRBV7-9 and TRBJ1-4; tentative D call: TRBD1 (5 bases). Trimming left V 5 bases short and J 7 bases short, with 20 bases between. Germline V gene data show CDR1 as SEHNR and CDR2 as FQNEAQ (reference sequence). There are 16 residues in the CDR3. In nucleotides, the CDR3 is TGTGCCAGCAGCCGATCCTCAGGGAATAGTGGTGAAAAACTGTTTTTT. Translation: CASSRSSGNSGEKLFF.

This clonotype has more than one count but fewer than ten. The chain is built from TRBV5-3 and TRBJ2-1; 13 bases match TRBD2. TRBV5-3 falls under the ORF class, with uncertain function. This CDR3 region has 17 residues. The V gene end was trimmed by 4 bases and the J gene end by 0 bases; junction bases not matched to a gene: 4. For the CDR3, the DNA is TGTGCCAGAAGCACATGGACTAGCGGGAGCTCCTACAATGAGCAGTTCTTC. Translated: CARSTWTSGSSYNEQFF.

This clonotype was recorded many times. The chain is built from TRBV14 and TRBJ1-1; no definite D call. This CDR3 has 14 amino acids. Germline V gene sequence: CDR1 SGHDN, CDR2 FVKESK. V shed 1 base and J shed 6 bases, with 12 bases lying between them. The CDR3 bases are TGTGCCAGCAGCCAAGGATGGGGTACGTCTGAAGCTTTCTTT. Translation gives CASSQGWGTSEAFF.

V gene TRBV9 combines with J gene TRBJ2-1; D is possibly TRBD1 (6 bases). Per the germline V gene, CDR1 is SGDLS and CDR2 is YYNGEE. The CDR3 spans 16 residues. Trimming cost V 0 bases and J 5 bases, with 15 bases left between them. Here the CDR3 DNA reads TGTGCCAGCAGCGTAGTGGGGGCGGTTGATAACAATGAGCAGTTCTTC. Amino acid sequence: CASSVVGAVDNNEQFF.

V and J are TRBV7-3 and TRBJ2-5; weak D call: TRBD2 (7 bases). The CDR3 runs 15 residues. Germline loops: CDR1 SGHTA, CDR2 FQGTGA. The V end lost 11 bases, the J end lost 8 bases, and 27 bases lay between the germline ends. CDR3 DNA sequence: TGTGCCCTCAGCCCAATAGCGGAAAGGGGGGGAACCCAGTACTTC. It yields the protein CALSPIAERGGTQYF.

The sample holds a few counts of this clonotype. The V and J genes are TRBV11-3 and TRBJ2-7; 8 nucleotides align to TRBD1. Germline values: CDR1 SGHNT, CDR2 YENEEA. The junction had 6 bases not matched to a gene; V was cut back by 5 bases and J by 6 bases. The CDR3 is 13 amino acids. For the CDR3, the DNA is TGTGCCAGCAGCCGGCAGGGGGCAGTCGAGCAGTACTTC. Its translation: CASSRQGAVEQYF. Drawing the rest from reference TRBV11-3 and TRBJ2-7, the complete variable domain is EAGVVQSPRYKIIEKKQPVAFWCNPISGHNTLYWYLQNLGQGPELLIRYENEEAVDDSQLPKDRFSAERLKGVDSTLKIQPAELGDSAVYLCASSRQGAVEQYFGPGTRLTVT.

This clonotype was seen ten or more times. The CDR3 nucleotides are TGTGCCAGCAGTGAAAGAACCGTGTTAAGCGAGCAGTACTTC. Amino acid sequence: CASSERTVLSEQYF. The chain joins TRBV6-1 to TRBJ2-7; no definite D call. The CDR3 is 14 residues long. Trimming removed 2 bases at V and 6 bases at J, with 14 bases between. CDR1 and CDR2 (germline): MNHNS, SASEGT.

This clonotype showed up many times. The rearrangement links TRBV6-1 to TRBJ2-6; D remains unclear. Trimming removed 1 base from V and 0 bases from J, with 1 base in between. The V gene's germline CDR1 is MNHNS and CDR2 SASEGT. The length of the CDR3 is 14 residues. CDR3 residues: CASSEVSGANVLTF. The CDR3 bases are TGTGCCAGCAGTGAAGTCTCTGGGGCCAACGTCCTGACTTTC.

This clonotype showed up many times. The V and J genes are TRBV5-1 and TRBJ2-5; tentative D call: TRBD1 (6 bases). Germline V gene sequence: CDR1 SGHRS, CDR2 YFSETQ. V lost 0 bases to trimming and J lost 4 bases, with 7 bases between them. CDR3 size: 13 residues. The chain's CDR3 is CASSLGGGETQYF. CDR3 DNA sequence: TGCGCCAGCAGCTTGGGAGGGGGAGAGACCCAGTACTTC.

This clonotype was seen many times. V and J are TRBV11-3 and TRBJ2-1; 7 bases agree with TRBD1. This CDR3 region has 16 residues. Germline V gives CDR1 SGHNT, CDR2 YENEEA. V was clipped by 3 bases and J by 7 bases; unmatched bases: 12. Written as DNA, the CDR3 is TGTGCCAGCAGCTTCTCAGGGGGTAAAAGAAGGAATGAGCAGTTCTTC. Its translation: CASSFSGGKRRNEQFF.

This clonotype was recorded at least ten times. The chain has TRBV9 and TRBJ1-3, with D possibly matching TRBD1 (5 bases). Trimming took 3 bases from V and 4 from J, leaving 17 bases between them. Germline-derived CDR1 and CDR2 are SGDLS and YYNGEE. This CDR3 region has 16 residues. In DNA form, the CDR3 reads TGTGCCAGCAGCGCCCTCTGGGGCCCGGGAGGAAACACCATATATTTT. It specifies CASSALWGPGGNTIYF.

This clonotype was recorded many times. The V and J genes are TRBV5-1 and TRBJ2-3, with 10 bases identical to TRBD1. Germline values: CDR1 SGHRS, CDR2 YFSETQ. V was pared by 3 bases and J by 3 bases, with 13 bases of the junction left unmatched. The CDR3 is 18 residues long. The CDR3 sequence: CASSSRTGGGPPTDTQYF. CDR3 coding DNA: TGCGCCAGCAGCTCCCGGACAGGGGGAGGACCACCGACAGATACGCAGTATTTT.

This clonotype was seen a handful of times. V usage is TRBV6-1 and J usage is TRBJ1-1; possible D gene TRBD1, 5 bases. Trimming cost V 6 bases and J 1 base, with 12 bases left between them. This CDR3 has 14 amino acids. The germline V gene has CDR1 MNHNS and CDR2 SASEGT. The CDR3 reads CASRPTGGNTEAFF. DNA for the CDR3: TGTGCCAGCAGGCCCACGGGGGGGAACACTGAAGCTTTCTTT.

The chain employs TRBV21-1 and TRBJ2-2. TRBV21-1 is a pseudogene locus. The CDR3 covers 16 residues. CDR3 nucleotide sequence: TGTGCCAGCAGCAAAGACGAACCTCGGGGCACCGGGGAGCTGTTTTTT. Translation: CASSKDEPRGTGELFF.

In its sample, this clonotype was seen many times. Written as DNA, the CDR3 is TGTGCCAGCAGTTTATGGGTGAACGGTTACACTGAAGCTTTCTTT. This sequence encodes CASSLWVNGYTEAFF. V usage is TRBV28 and J usage is TRBJ1-1, with no clear D. The V and J ends lost 0 bases and 3 bases respectively, with 11 bases between them. This CDR3 has 15 amino acids. CDR1 is MDHEN, CDR2 SYDVKM, per germline.

The V call is TRBV11-1, the J call TRBJ2-7, with a tentative D call TRBD1 (6 bases). V lost 1 base and J lost 2, with 21 bases in between. The germline CDR1 and CDR2 sequences are SGHAT and FQDESV (reference sequence). The length of the CDR3 is 18 residues. In nucleotides, the CDR3 is TGTGCCAGCAGCTTAGGGACAGCTTATTCCCTCCTCACCTACGAGCAGTACTTC. This encodes CASSLGTAYSLLTYEQYF.

This clonotype was observed a few times. The rearrangement joins TRBV11-1 to TRBJ2-1; TRBD1 or TRBD2 may be the D gene (5 bases each). The CDR3 is 15 residues long. Germline V CDR1 and CDR2: SGHAT, FQDESV (reference sequence). V was pared by 5 bases and J by 4 bases, with 15 bases between. Here the CDR3 reads CASSRARGAYNEQFF. DNA for the CDR3: TGTGCCAGCAGCCGGGCTCGGGGCGCTTACAATGAGCAGTTCTTC. Drawing the rest from reference TRBV11-1 and TRBJ2-1, the complete variable domain is EAEVAQSPRYKITEKSQAVAFWCDPISGHATLYWYRQILGQGPELLVQFQDESVVDDSQLPKDRFSAERLKGVDSTLKIQPAELGDSAMYLCASSRARGAYNEQFFGPGTRLTVL.

This clonotype came up a few times. The gene calls are TRBV7-9 and TRBJ1-6; no firm D call. Trimming removed 5 bases at V and 8 bases at J, with 13 bases between. Germline CDR1 SEHNR, CDR2 FQNEAQ (reference sequence). The CDR3 is made up of 14 amino acids. CDR3 residues: CASSPELFDSPLHF. The CDR3 DNA sequence: TGTGCCAGCAGCCCGGAACTGTTTGATTCACCCCTCCACTTT.

This clonotype qualifies as medium-sized. V gene TRBV10-3 combines with J gene TRBJ2-4; TRBD1 agrees at 11 bases. The length of the CDR3 is 13 residues. V trimming: 8 bases; J trimming: 4 bases; junction bases outside the gene matches: 1. Germline V gives CDR1 ENHRY, CDR2 SYGVKD. The CDR3 spells CAIGTGGKNIQYF. CDR3 DNA: TGTGCCATCGGGACAGGGGGAAAAAACATTCAGTACTTC.

In this sample, this clonotype turned up many times. V usage is TRBV24-1 and J usage is TRBJ1-1, with a tentative D call TRBD1 (5 bases). There are 15 residues in the CDR3. Germline loops: CDR1 KGHDR, CDR2 SFDVKD. With 2 bases removed from V and 1 base from J, the gap between germline ends came to 10 bases. Written as DNA, the CDR3 is TGTGCCACCAGTGATTCGGGGACTGGGAACACTGAAGCTTTCTTT. Translation: CATSDSGTGNTEAFF.

The rearrangement joins TRBV10-3 to TRBJ1-5; TRBD1 might be the D (5 bases). The CDR3 extends over 16 amino acids. With 2 bases removed from V and 0 bases from J, the gap between germline ends came to 11 bases. The V gene's germline CDR1 is ENHRY and CDR2 SYGVKD. DNA for the CDR3: TGTGCCATCAGTGAGCGAGGGGTGGTTAGCAATCAGCCCCAGCATTTT. As protein: CAISERGVVSNQPQHF.

The chain links TRBV11-3 to TRBJ1-2; perhaps TRBD1 as D (5 bases). Germline CDR1 SGHNT, CDR2 YENEEA. The CDR3 has 13 residues. Deletions cut 4 bases from V and 8 bases from J, with 14 bases between. Here the CDR3 reads CASSSNRGGGYTF. The CDR3, as DNA: TGTGCCAGCAGCTCAAATAGGGGAGGGGGCTACACCTTC.

This clonotype occurred many times. V gene TRBV5-1 combines with J gene TRBJ2-2, with 11 bases identical to TRBD2. This CDR3 is built from 15 residues. Trimming took 4 bases from V and 5 from J; bases not matched to a gene: 4. Germline V CDR1 and CDR2: SGHRS, YFSETQ. The CDR3 region has the DNA TGCGCCAGCAGCCAACTAGCGGGAGATACCGGGGAGCTGTTTTTT. Residues: CASSQLAGDTGELFF.

This clonotype was observed a few times. The chain is built from TRBV5-4 and TRBJ1-2; 7 nucleotides match TRBD1. Germline-derived CDR1 and CDR2 are SGHNT and YYREEE (reference sequence). The CDR3 is made up of 15 amino acids. V gave up 5 bases and J gave up 5 bases; unmatched junction bases: 12. The chain's CDR3 is CASSTGAGQSYGYTF. The CDR3 nucleotides read TGTGCCAGCAGTACCGGTGCGGGACAGTCATATGGCTACACCTTC.

V usage is TRBV10-2 and J usage is TRBJ2-2, with TRBD2 matching 9 bases. This CDR3 contains 19 residues. Germline V gives CDR1 WSHSY, CDR2 SAAADI. V gave up 7 bases and J gave up 6 bases; unmatched junction bases: 21. CDR3 in amino acids: CASIHLAGLSVIGAGELFF. The CDR3 nucleotides read TGCGCCAGCATTCACCTAGCGGGATTGTCGGTGATTGGGGCCGGGGAGCTGTTTTTT.

This clonotype was detected many times. This chain links TRBV20-1 with TRBJ2-4; D is ambiguous. V lost 3 bases and J lost 0, with 3 bases in between. The CDR3 contains 12 residues. CDR1 and CDR2 from the germline V gene are DFQATT and SNEGSKA (reference sequence). CDR3 amino acids: CSASPAKNIQYF. The DNA of the CDR3 is TGCAGTGCTAGCCCAGCCAAAAACATTCAGTACTTC.

This clonotype was seen repeatedly, ten times or more. The chain combines TRBV5-1 with TRBJ2-7; unclear D gene. Trimming cost V 2 bases and J 0 bases, with 9 bases left between them. Looked up from germline, CDR1 is SGHRS and CDR2 is YFSETQ. This CDR3 has 14 residues. CDR3 loop: CASSFQDISYEQYF. CDR3 sequence (DNA): TGCGCCAGCAGCTTCCAGGATATCTCCTACGAGCAGTACTTC.

This clonotype was counted ten times or more. This chain joins TRBV6-1 and TRBJ1-5; TRBD1 matches at 8 bases. The CDR3 is made up of 13 amino acids. In germline, CDR1 is MNHNS, CDR2 SASEGT. Trimming at V came to 6 bases and at J to 6 bases, leaving 4 bases not matched to a gene. The DNA of the CDR3 is TGTGCCAGCAGCCAACAGGGGGGTCAGCCCCAGCATTTT. It encodes CASSQQGGQPQHF.